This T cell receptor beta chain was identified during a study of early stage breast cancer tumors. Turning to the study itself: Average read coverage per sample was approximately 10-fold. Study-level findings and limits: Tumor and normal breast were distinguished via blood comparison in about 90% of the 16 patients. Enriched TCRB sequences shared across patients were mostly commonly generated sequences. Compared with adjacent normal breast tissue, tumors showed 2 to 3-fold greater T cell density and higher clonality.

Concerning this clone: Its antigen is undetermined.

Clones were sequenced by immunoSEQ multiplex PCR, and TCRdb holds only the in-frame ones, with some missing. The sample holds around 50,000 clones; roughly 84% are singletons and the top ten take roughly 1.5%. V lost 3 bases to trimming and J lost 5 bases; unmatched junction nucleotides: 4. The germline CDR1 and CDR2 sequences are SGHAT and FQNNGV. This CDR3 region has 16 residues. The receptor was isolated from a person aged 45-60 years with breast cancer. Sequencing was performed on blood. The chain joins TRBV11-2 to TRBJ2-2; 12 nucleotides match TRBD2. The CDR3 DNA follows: TGTGCCAGCAGCTTCCGGACTAGCGGGATGACCGGGGAGCTGTTTTTT. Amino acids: CASSFRTSGMTGELFF. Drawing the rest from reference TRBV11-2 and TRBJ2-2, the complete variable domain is EAGVAQSPRYKIIEKRQSVAFWCNPISGHATLYWYQQILGQGPKLLIQFQNNGVVDDSQLPKDRFSAERLKGVDSTLKIQPAKLEDSAVYLCASSFRTSGMTGELFFGEGSRLTVL.